Shown below are 31 T cell receptor beta chains from a single sample sequenced in a study of blood T cells in healthy people across ages (dated by TCRdb to between 2015 and 2017). The library was prepared using 5' RACE. Sequencer: Illumina HiSeq 2500. A second PCR of about 7 to 12 cycles was run with a J-beta primer mix and a sample-barcoded 5' primer. TCRdb reran the public reads through fastp at Q25 and MiXCR, keeping productive beta chains. Under each unique CDR3 protein, matching rows form one entry showing the most common genes and DNA. Present in this sample are some 1.5 million distinct CDR3 sequences, 28% of which were seen just once. The biggest ten clones account for about 8% of the sample. The specimen was blood. The receptors originated from a woman aged 25 to 45 in good health.

This clonotype was recorded many times. The chain uses TRBV5-1 and TRBJ2-7; D perhaps matches TRBD1 (6 bases). The V and J ends lost 2 bases and 3 bases respectively, with 12 bases between them. CDR1 and CDR2 (germline): SGHRS, YFSETQ. The CDR3 consists of 14 residues. CDR3 loop: CASSFRDTGYEQYF. CDR3 bases: TGCGCCAGCAGCTTCCGGGACACAGGCTACGAGCAGTACTTC.

This chain joins TRBV5-1 and TRBJ2-6, with a possible D match to TRBD2 (6 bases). V was trimmed by 0 bases and J by 0 bases, leaving 13 bases between them. CDR1 and CDR2 from the germline V gene are SGHRS and YFSETQ. CDR3 length: 18 residues. Here the CDR3 reads CASSLGRGPSSGANVLTF. CDR3 coding DNA: TGCGCCAGCAGCTTGGGGAGGGGCCCCAGCTCTGGGGCCAACGTCCTGACTTTC.

This clonotype appeared many times. The chain uses TRBV9 and TRBJ2-7, with TRBD2 matching 9 bases. In germline, CDR1 is SGDLS, CDR2 YYNGEE. The J segment lost 3 bases and the V segment lost 0 bases, leaving 1 base of the junction unmatched. The CDR3 is 14 residues long. The CDR3 bases are TGTGCCAGCAGCGTAGGTAGCGGGGGCTACGAGCAGTACTTC. Its translation: CASSVGSGGYEQYF.

The chain links TRBV12-3 or TRBV12-4 to TRBJ2-5; D gene uncertain. Between the trimmed V and J ends, which lost 7 bases and 2 bases, there was a span of 11 bases. The CDR3 runs to 13 residues. CDR3 protein: CASTNPPQETQYF. CDR3 coding DNA: TGTGCCAGCACCAACCCTCCGCAAGAGACCCAGTACTTC.

The chain uses TRBV7-9 and TRBJ1-1; the D is unclear. Trimming cost V 3 bases and J 0 bases, with 8 bases left between them. Looked up from germline, CDR1 is SEHNR and CDR2 is FQNEAQ (reference sequence). The CDR3 spans 14 residues. Here the CDR3 reads CASSFGLVNTEAFF. The CDR3 DNA sequence: TGTGCCAGCAGCTTCGGGCTGGTGAACACTGAAGCTTTCTTT.

Many counts were recorded for this clonotype. V gene TRBV7-3 combines with J gene TRBJ2-3; D may match TRBD1 or TRBD2 (6 bases each). There are 15 residues in the CDR3. V was cut by 5 bases and J by 2 bases, with 14 bases left in between. Germline assignment: CDR1 SGHTA and CDR2 FQGTGA. CDR3 protein: CASSPPGASTDTQYF. In nucleotides, the CDR3 is TGTGCCAGCAGCCCTCCGGGGGCCTCCACAGATACGCAGTATTTT.

The chain carries TRBV12-3 or TRBV12-4 and TRBJ2-1, with D possibly TRBD2 on 5 matching bases. The CDR3 spans 13 residues. Deletions cut 11 bases from V and 5 bases from J, with 16 bases between. The CDR3 region is CACEGAEHNEQFF. The CDR3 DNA is TGTGCCTGCGAGGGCGCGGAGCACAATGAGCAGTTCTTC.

This clonotype was observed at least ten times. The chain joins TRBV20-1 to TRBJ2-7, with D hard to call. The CDR3 is 11 amino acids. CDR1 and CDR2 from the germline V gene are DFQATT and SNEGSKA (reference sequence). Trimming stripped 2 bases from V and 7 bases from J, with 9 bases between. As DNA, the CDR3 is TGCAGTGCTAGACCGGGTTTTGAGCAGTACTTC. It yields the protein CSARPGFEQYF.

The genes are TRBV7-2 and TRBJ2-7; D call uncertain. The end of the DNA aligns better with TRBJ2-5, so the J call may be wrong. The CDR3 extends over 14 amino acids. Germline CDR1 and CDR2: SGHTA and FQGNSA. The CDR3, as DNA: TGTGCCAGCAGCTTGGATGGGATGCGGGAGACCCAGTACTTC. It translates to CASSLDGMRETQYF.

This clonotype appeared many times. The chain combines TRBV12-3 or TRBV12-4 with TRBJ1-2; D ambiguous. The CDR3 runs 11 residues. V lost 6 bases and J 5 bases, leaving 7 bases between the germline ends. The CDR3 reads CASRDQYGYTF. The CDR3 DNA sequence: TGTGCCAGCAGGGACCAATATGGCTACACCTTC.

Concerning this clonotype: The germline gene is not matched at one end of the junction; a read error may be the cause. This rearrangement joins TRBV28 to TRBJ1-1; the D gene is possibly TRBD1 (6 bases). Germline V gene lookup returns CDR1 MDHEN and CDR2 SYDVKM. CDR3 length: 13 amino acids. CDR3 amino acids: CASGRGWATEAFF. In nucleotides, the CDR3 is TGTGCCAGCGGCAGGGGCTGGGCCACTGAAGCCTTCTTT. The variable domain in full, with the rest retrieved from reference TRBV28 and TRBJ1-1, is DVKVTQSSRYLVKRTGEKVFLECVQDMDHENMFWYRQDPGLGLRLIYFSYDVKMKEKGDIPEGYSVSREKKERFSLILESASTNQTSMYLCASGRGWATEAFFGQGTRLTVV.

The chain uses TRBV28 and TRBJ2-7; unclear D gene. Per germline, CDR1 MDHEN and CDR2 SYDVKM. This CDR3 spans 15 amino acids. Trimming took off 6 bases at V and 2 bases at J, with 17 bases between the two ends. CDR3 region: CASSVGLGYPYEQYF. In DNA, the CDR3 is TGTGCCAGCAGCGTAGGGCTCGGGTATCCCTACGAGCAGTACTTC. Variable domain in full (rest from reference TRBV28 and TRBJ2-7): DVKVTQSSRYLVKRTGEKVFLECVQDMDHENMFWYRQDPGLGLRLIYFSYDVKMKEKGDIPEGYSVSREKKERFSLILESASTNQTSMYLCASSVGLGYPYEQYFGPGTRLTVT.

The chain carries TRBV3-1 and TRBJ2-2, with D uncertain. CDR3 length: 13 residues. Trimming cost V 10 bases and J 7 bases, with 16 bases left between them. The germline V gene has CDR1 LGHDT and CDR2 YNNKEL (reference sequence). For the CDR3, the DNA is TGTGCCACCTCCGTCGTCCAGAACGGGGAGCTGTTTTTT. Translating it yields CATSVVQNGELFF.

Turning to this clonotype: A read error may be the cause here, since a much bigger clone is one base away. The rearrangement joins TRBV6-6 to TRBJ1-1, with D possibly being TRBD1 (6 bases). Germline-derived CDR1 and CDR2 are MNHNY and SVGAGI (reference sequence). V was clipped by 0 bases and J by 6 bases, with 17 bases between them. This CDR3 has 16 amino acids. The CDR3 DNA follows: TGTGCCAGCAGTTACTCTAGGGGGGCGCGATCCGCTGAAGCTTTCTTT. Its translation: CASSYSRGARSAEAFF.

The chain has TRBV6-2 or TRBV6-3 and TRBJ2-1; 10 nucleotides align to TRBD2. The V gene's germline CDR1 is MNHEY and CDR2 SVGEGT. J gave up 8 bases and V 5 bases, and 12 bases lay outside the gene matches. The CDR3 has 16 amino acids. CDR3 nucleotides: TGTGCCAGCAGTACCCCCGGGACTAGCGCCGTCGATGAGCAGTTCTTC. Amino acids: CASSTPGTSAVDEQFF.

This clonotype occurred a few times. The chain combines TRBV5-1 with TRBJ1-6; D ambiguous. CDR1 and CDR2 from the germline V gene are SGHRS and YFSETQ. Trimming stripped 1 base from V and 5 bases from J, with 10 bases between. The CDR3 totals 15 residues. Here the CDR3 DNA reads TGCGCCAGCAGCTTGCGGGAAACTAATAATTCACCCCTCCACTTT. Its translation: CASSLRETNNSPLHF.

The chain carries TRBV3-1 and TRBJ2-1; the D is unclear. Per the germline V gene, CDR1 is LGHDT and CDR2 is YNNKEL (reference sequence). This CDR3 contains 14 residues. Between the trimmed V and J ends, which lost 2 bases and 8 bases, there was a span of 13 bases. The CDR3 coding sequence is TGTGCCAGCAGCCAAAGGCGTAACCACCATGAGCAGTTCTTC. Translating it yields CASSQRRNHHEQFF.

This clonotype was counted ten times or more. V gene TRBV20-1 combines with J gene TRBJ2-4; 14 nucleotides line up with TRBD2. V gave up 4 bases and J gave up 3 bases; unmatched junction bases: 11. The CDR3 is 18 amino acids. Germline CDR1 reads DFQATT; CDR2 reads SNEGSKA (reference sequence). The CDR3 nucleotides are TGCAGTGCTAACCCGGGACTAGCGGGAGATTCCATCAAAAACATTCAGTACTTC. This gives the protein CSANPGLAGDSIKNIQYF.

With regard to this clonotype: Given a much more abundant clone one base away, this may be a read error. J is TRBJ2-7 and V is TRBV20-1; D perhaps matches TRBD1 (6 bases). CDR3 length equals 14 residues. The germline V and J ends were trimmed by 6 bases and 0 bases, with 15 bases remaining between them. Germline-derived CDR1 and CDR2 are DFQATT and SNEGSKA (reference sequence). This CDR3 reads CSARGIGGSYEQYF. As DNA, the CDR3 is TGCAGTGCAAGGGGGATAGGGGGCTCCTACGAGCAGTACTTC.

V is TRBV19 and J is TRBJ2-5; 12 nucleotides line up with TRBD2. CDR1 and CDR2 from the germline V gene are LNHDA and SQIVND (reference sequence). The CDR3 sequence is 14 residues long. The J segment lost 11 bases and the V segment lost 7 bases, leaving 11 bases of the junction unmatched. CDR3 sequence (DNA): TGTGCCAGTAACGGACTAGCGGGGATCAATGAGCAGTACTTC. Translated, it gives CASNGLAGINEQYF. Variable domain in full (rest from reference TRBV19 and TRBJ2-5): DGGITQSPKYLFRKEGQNVTLSCEQNLNHDAMYWYRQDPGQGLRLIYYSQIVNDFQKGDIAEGYSVSREKKESFPLTVTSAQKNPTAFYLCASNGLAGINEQYFGPGTRLLVL.

The V and J genes are TRBV20-1 and TRBJ2-1; no reliable D call. Germline CDR1 is DFQATT and CDR2 is SNEGSKA (reference sequence). V lost 2 bases and J lost 4, with 9 bases in between. The CDR3 covers 13 residues. The CDR3 reads CSARPLGYNEQFF. Here the CDR3 DNA reads TGCAGTGCTAGACCCCTAGGTTACAATGAGCAGTTCTTC.

The V call is TRBV20-1, the J call TRBJ2-7; 13 bases match TRBD2. The CDR3 loop spans 15 amino acids. Germline trimming cut 1 base from V and 5 bases from J; bases unmatched to any gene: 5. Looked up from germline, CDR1 is DFQATT and CDR2 is SNEGSKA (reference sequence). CDR3 DNA sequence: TGCAGTGCTAGAGTTGGACTAGCGGGAGTCCACGAGCAGTACTTC. It codes for CSARVGLAGVHEQYF.

The chain recombines TRBV12-3 or TRBV12-4 with TRBJ1-2, with 10 bases lining up with TRBD1. The CDR3 loop spans 14 amino acids. The trim removed 5 bases at V and 5 bases at J, leaving 5 bases unmatched. CDR3 loop: CASSARGQGYGYTF. The CDR3 DNA reads as TGTGCCAGCAGTGCCAGGGGACAGGGGTATGGCTACACCTTC.

The V and J genes are TRBV11-2 and TRBJ2-5; 10 positions agree with TRBD2. Per the germline V gene, CDR1 is SGHAT and CDR2 is FQNNGV. J was trimmed by 2 bases and V by 3 bases; bases with no gene match: 6. The CDR3 covers 16 residues. This CDR3 is CASSFGTSGVQETQYF. CDR3 nucleotide sequence: TGTGCCAGCAGCTTCGGTACTAGCGGGGTGCAAGAGACCCAGTACTTC.

In its sample, this clonotype was seen many times. This sequence joins TRBV12-3 or TRBV12-4 and TRBJ2-7; D ambiguous. The CDR3 totals 13 residues. Between the trimmed V and J ends, which lost 3 bases and 2 bases, there was a span of 8 bases. DNA of the CDR3: TGTGCCAGCAGTTTCGAACCGACCTACGAGCAGTACTTC. Translating it yields CASSFEPTYEQYF.

The CDR3 nucleotides read TGTGCCAGCAGTTTCTTCTCTTTAGGGGCTAGCACAGATACGCAGTATTTT. Its protein is CASSFFSLGASTDTQYF. The chain has TRBV27 and TRBJ2-3; maybe TRBD1 (5 bases). This CDR3 region has 17 residues. The V gene lost 3 bases and the J gene lost 0 bases, with 16 bases spanning the gap. The germline CDR1 and CDR2 sequences are MNHEY and SMNVEV (reference sequence).

J is TRBJ2-1 and V is TRBV9; D not certain. Trimming stripped 2 bases from V and 9 bases from J, with 15 bases between. The germline gives CDR1 SGDLS, CDR2 YYNGEE. The CDR3 runs to 14 residues. The CDR3 here is CASSVEDLVTEQFF. The CDR3 nucleotides read TGTGCCAGCAGCGTCGAGGACCTAGTGACTGAGCAGTTCTTC.

Points on this clonotype: Germline is not matched at one junction end, which may reflect a read error. The V call is TRBV6-1, the J call TRBJ2-3, with TRBD2 identical over 10 bases. The germline V gene has CDR1 MNHNS and CDR2 SASEGT. This CDR3 has 15 amino acids. The CDR3 loop is CVSSDSSSGSDTQYF. CDR3 sequence (DNA): TGTGTCAGCAGTGATTCTTCTAGCGGGAGCGATACGCAGTATTTT.

V and J are TRBV9 and TRBJ2-1, with TRBD1 matching over 8 bases. Gene TRBJ2-7 matches the end of the DNA better, so the J call may be wrong. The CDR3 spans 15 residues. Per the germline V gene, CDR1 is SGDLS and CDR2 is YYNGEE. The CDR3 here is CASSPLGTGGDEQYF. The DNA of the CDR3 is TGTGCCAGCAGCCCCCTGGGGACAGGCGGCGACGAGCAGTACTTC.

V and J are TRBV5-1 and TRBJ2-5, with D possibly matching TRBD1 (6 bases). CDR1 is SGHRS and CDR2 is YFSETQ in the germline V gene. Between the trimmed V and J ends, which lost 4 bases and 4 bases, there was a span of 11 bases. This CDR3 region has 13 residues. CDR3 DNA sequence: TGCGCCAGCAGCGGGGCCAGGGGAGAGACCCAGTACTTC. It specifies CASSGARGETQYF. Supplemented by reference TRBV5-1 and TRBJ2-5, the full variable domain reads KAGVTQTPRYLIKTRGQQVTLSCSPISGHRSVSWYQQTPGQGLQFLFEYFSETQRNKGNFPGRFSGRQFSNSRSEMNVSTLELGDSALYLCASSGARGETQYFGPGTRLLVL.

The V gene is TRBV3-1, the J gene TRBJ1-1; D not certain. The CDR3 loop spans 14 amino acids. The V end was cut by 1 base, the J end by 2 bases, with 8 bases between. In germline, CDR1 is LGHDT, CDR2 YNNKEL (reference sequence). For the CDR3, the DNA is TGTGCCAGCAGCCAAGGAGTTGCTAACACTGAAGCTTTCTTT. Its translation is CASSQGVANTEAFF.